This T cell receptor beta chain was captured in a study of T cell changes during pregnancy in multiple sclerosis. TCRdb's copy holds only in-frame clones and misses some; the assay was immunoSEQ multiplex PCR. The sample records more than 14,000 clones, 80% to 90% being singletons. Germline loops: CDR1 SGHNT, CDR2 YYREEE (reference sequence). Deletions cut 4 bases from V and 1 base from J, with 9 bases between. The CDR3 covers 13 residues. The sample here was CD8+ T cells from peripheral blood mononuclear cells, taken in the first trimester of pregnancy. The source of this sequence is a female donor with multiple sclerosis, enrolled in a pregnancy study. This sequence joins TRBV5-4 and TRBJ2-7; tentative D call: TRBD1 (6 bases). The CDR3 DNA reads TGTGCCAGCAGCCCGGACAGTTCCTACGAGCAGTACTTC. This translates into CASSPDSSYEQYF.